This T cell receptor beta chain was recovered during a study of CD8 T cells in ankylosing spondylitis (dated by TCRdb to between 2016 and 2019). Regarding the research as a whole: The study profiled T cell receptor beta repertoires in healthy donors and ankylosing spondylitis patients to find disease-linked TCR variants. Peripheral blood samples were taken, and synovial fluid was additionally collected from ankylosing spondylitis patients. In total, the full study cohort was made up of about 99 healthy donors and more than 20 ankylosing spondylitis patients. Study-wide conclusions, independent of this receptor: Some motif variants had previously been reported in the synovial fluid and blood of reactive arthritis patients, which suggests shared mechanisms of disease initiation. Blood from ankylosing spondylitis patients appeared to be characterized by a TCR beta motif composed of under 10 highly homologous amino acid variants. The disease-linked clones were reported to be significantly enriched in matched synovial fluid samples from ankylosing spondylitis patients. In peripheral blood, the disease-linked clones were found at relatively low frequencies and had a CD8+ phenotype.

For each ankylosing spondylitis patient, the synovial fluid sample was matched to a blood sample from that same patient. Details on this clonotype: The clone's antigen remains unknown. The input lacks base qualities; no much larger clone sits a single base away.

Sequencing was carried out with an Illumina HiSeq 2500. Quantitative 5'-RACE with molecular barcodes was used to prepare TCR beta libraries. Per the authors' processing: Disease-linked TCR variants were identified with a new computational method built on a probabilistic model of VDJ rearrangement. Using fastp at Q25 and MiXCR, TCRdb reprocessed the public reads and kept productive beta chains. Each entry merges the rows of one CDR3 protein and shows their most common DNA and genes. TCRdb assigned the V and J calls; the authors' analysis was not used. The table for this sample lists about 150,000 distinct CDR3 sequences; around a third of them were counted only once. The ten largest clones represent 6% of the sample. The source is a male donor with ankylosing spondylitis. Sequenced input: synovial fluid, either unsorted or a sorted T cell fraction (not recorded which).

CDR3 sequence: CSAMEGGRTDTQYF. The bases are TGCAGTGCTATGGAGGGGGGACGGACAGATACGCAGTATTTT. This receptor chain uses TRBV20-1 and TRBJ2-3; the D call is possibly TRBD1 or TRBD2, each sharing 6 bases. At the junction V is shortened by 4 bases and J by 3 bases, with 14 bases in between. As encoded in the germline V gene (reference sequence), CDR1 is DFQATT while CDR2 is SNEGSKA. The CDR3 numbers 14 residues from cysteine through phenylalanine. Only CDR3 DNA is held: 42 bases, read in frame from base 1.